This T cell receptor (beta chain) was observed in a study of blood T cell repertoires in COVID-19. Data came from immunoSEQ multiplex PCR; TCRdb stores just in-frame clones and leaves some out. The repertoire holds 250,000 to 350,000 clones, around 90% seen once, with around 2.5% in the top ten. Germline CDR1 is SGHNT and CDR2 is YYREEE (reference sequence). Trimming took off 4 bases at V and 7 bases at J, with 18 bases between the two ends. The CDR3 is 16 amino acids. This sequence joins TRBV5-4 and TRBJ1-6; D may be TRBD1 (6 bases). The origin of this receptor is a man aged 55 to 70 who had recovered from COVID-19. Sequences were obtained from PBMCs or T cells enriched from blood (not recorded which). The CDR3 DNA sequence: TGTGCCAGCAGCGCCGCCGGTCGAAGGGGGAATTCACCCCTCCACTTT. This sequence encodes CASSAAGRRGNSPLHF.